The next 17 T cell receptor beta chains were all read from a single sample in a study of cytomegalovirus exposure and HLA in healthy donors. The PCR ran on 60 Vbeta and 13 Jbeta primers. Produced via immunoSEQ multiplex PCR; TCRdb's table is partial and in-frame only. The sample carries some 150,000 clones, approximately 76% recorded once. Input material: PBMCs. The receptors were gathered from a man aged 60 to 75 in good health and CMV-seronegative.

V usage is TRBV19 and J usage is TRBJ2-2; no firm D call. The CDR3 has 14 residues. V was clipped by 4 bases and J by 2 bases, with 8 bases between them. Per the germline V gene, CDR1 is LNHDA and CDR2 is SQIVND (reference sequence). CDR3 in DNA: TGTGCCAGTAGTAGCCAGGTTAACACCGGGGAGCTGTTTTTT. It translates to CASSSQVNTGELFF.

The CDR3 reads CASRPDRANEKLFF. The DNA of the CDR3 is TGCGCCAGCAGACCGGACAGGGCTAATGAAAAACTGTTTTTT. The J gene is TRBJ1-4, the V gene TRBV5-1; 8 nucleotides line up with TRBD1. Looked up from germline, CDR1 is SGHRS and CDR2 is YFSETQ. This CDR3 has 14 amino acids. V was clipped by 5 bases and J by 3 bases; unmatched bases: 3.

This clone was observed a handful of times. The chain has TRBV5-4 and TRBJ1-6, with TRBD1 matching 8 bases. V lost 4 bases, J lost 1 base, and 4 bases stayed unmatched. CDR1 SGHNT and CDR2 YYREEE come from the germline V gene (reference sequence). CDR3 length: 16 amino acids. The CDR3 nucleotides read TGTGCCAGCAGCCTCCAGGGGGCATCCTATAATTCACCCCTCCACTTT. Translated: CASSLQGASYNSPLHF.

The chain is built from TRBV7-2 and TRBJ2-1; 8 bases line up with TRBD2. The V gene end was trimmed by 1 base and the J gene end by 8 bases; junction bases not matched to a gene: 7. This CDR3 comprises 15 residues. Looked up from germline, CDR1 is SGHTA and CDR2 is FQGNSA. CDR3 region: CASSLGVGGAYEQFF. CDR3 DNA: TGTGCCAGCAGCTTAGGTGTCGGGGGGGCATATGAGCAGTTCTTC.

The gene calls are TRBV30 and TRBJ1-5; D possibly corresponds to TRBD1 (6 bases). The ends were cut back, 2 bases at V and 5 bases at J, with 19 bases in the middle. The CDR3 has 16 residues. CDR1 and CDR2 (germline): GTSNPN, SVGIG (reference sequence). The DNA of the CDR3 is TGTGCCTGGAGTAATCCCGGCAGGGGTGGGCATCAGCCCCAGCATTTT. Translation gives CAWSNPGRGGHQPQHF.

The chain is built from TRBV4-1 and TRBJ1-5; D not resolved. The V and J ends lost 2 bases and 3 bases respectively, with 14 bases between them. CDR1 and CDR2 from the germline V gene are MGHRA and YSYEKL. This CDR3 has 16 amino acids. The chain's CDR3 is CASSQSGLGNNQPQHF. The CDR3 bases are TGCGCCAGCAGCCAATCGGGGTTGGGCAACAATCAGCCCCAGCATTTT.

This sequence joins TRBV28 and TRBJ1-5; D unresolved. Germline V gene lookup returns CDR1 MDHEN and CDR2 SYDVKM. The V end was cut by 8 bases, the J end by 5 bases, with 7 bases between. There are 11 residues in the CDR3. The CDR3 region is CASSADQPQHF. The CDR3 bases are TGTGCCAGCTCAGCGGATCAGCCCCAGCATTTT.

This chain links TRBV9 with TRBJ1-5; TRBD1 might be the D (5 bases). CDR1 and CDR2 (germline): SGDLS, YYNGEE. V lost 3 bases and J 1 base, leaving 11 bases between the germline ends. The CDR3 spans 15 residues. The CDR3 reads CASSADSRSNQPQHF. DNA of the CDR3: TGTGCCAGCAGCGCTGACAGCAGGAGCAATCAGCCCCAGCATTTT.

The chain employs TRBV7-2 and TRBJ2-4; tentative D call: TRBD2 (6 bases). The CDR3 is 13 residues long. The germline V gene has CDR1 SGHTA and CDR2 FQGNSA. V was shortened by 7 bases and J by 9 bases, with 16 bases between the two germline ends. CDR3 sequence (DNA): TGTGCCAGCACCCTATCCCAGGAGGGCATTCAGTACTTC. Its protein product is CASTLSQEGIQYF.

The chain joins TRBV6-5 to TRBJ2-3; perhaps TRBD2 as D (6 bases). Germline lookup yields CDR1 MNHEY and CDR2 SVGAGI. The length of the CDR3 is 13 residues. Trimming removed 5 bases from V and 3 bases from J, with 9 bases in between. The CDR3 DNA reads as TGTGCCAGCAGTATCAGCGGGACAGATACGCAGTATTTT. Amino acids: CASSISGTDTQYF.

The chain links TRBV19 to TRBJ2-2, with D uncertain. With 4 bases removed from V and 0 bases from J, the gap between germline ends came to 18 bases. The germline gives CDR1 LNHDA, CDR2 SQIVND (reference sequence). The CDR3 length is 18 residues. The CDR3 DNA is TGTGCCAGTAGTACCCGCATCGTGCGGCAGACGAACACCGGGGAGCTGTTTTTT. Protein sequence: CASSTRIVRQTNTGELFF.

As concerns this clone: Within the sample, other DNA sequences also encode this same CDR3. CDR3 DNA: TGTGCCACCAGCAGGGACAGGTCCCAAGAGACCCAGTACTTC. Protein product: CATSRDRSQETQYF. The V and J genes are TRBV15 and TRBJ2-5, with 7 bases that match TRBD1. Germline-derived CDR1 and CDR2 are LNHNV and YYDKDF (reference sequence). The CDR3 covers 14 residues. With V trimmed by 3 bases and J by 1 base, 2 bases remained unmatched.

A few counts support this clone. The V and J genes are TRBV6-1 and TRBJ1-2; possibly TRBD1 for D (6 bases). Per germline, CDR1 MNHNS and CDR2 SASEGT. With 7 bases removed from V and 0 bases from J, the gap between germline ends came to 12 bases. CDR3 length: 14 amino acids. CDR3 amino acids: CASKFRGTNYGYTF. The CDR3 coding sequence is TGTGCCAGCAAATTCAGGGGTACTAACTATGGCTACACCTTC.

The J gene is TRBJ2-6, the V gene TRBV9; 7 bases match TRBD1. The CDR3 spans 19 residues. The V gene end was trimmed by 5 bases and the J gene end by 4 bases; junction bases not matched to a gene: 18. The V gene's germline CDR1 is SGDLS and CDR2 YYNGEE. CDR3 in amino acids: CASRTTSISTGSGANVLTF. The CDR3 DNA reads TGTGCCAGCAGAACCACATCAATTTCGACAGGGTCGGGGGCCAACGTCCTGACTTTC.

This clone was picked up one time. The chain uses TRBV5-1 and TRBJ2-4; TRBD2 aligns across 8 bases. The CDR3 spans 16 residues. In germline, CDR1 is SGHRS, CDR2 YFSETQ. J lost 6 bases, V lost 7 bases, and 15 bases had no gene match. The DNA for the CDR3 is TGCGCCAGCTCTCCGGGGGGGGCGGAAGAGACAAACATTCAGTACTTC. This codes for CASSPGGAEETNIQYF.

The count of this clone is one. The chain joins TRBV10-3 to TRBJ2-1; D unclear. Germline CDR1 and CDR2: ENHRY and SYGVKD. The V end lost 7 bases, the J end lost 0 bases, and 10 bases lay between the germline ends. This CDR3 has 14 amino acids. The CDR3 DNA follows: TGTGCCATCACCCCGGAGAGCTCCTACAATGAGCAGTTCTTC. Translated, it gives CAITPESSYNEQFF.

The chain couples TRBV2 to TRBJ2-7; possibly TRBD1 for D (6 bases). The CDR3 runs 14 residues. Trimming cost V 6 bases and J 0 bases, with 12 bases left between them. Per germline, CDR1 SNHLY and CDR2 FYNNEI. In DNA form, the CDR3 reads TGTGCCAGCAGCTTGGACAGCAGCTCCTACGAGCAGTACTTC. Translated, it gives CASSLDSSSYEQYF.